This T cell receptor (beta chain) was retrieved from a study of blood T cells in healthy people across ages. The ends lost 6 bases at V and 3 bases at J; junction bases unmatched: 5. The CDR3 spans 14 residues. This clonotype was found a few times. Primers used in a second PCR of about 6 to 12 cycles were a sample-barcoded 5' primer and a J-beta primer mix. MiXCR, applied by TCRdb to the 5' RACE reads, yields one record per CDR3 protein. This table has approximately 490,000 distinct CDR3 sequences, approximately 25% appearing once. The data were also submitted as part of a second study, on T cells of mothers and their children. From that study: Among related mother-child pairs, overlap was slightly higher than in unrelated pairs, though not significantly.

The TCR originated in a boy aged 5 to 17 in good health. J is TRBJ1-5 and V is TRBV12-3 or TRBV12-4; 7 bases fit TRBD1. Sequenced: blood. The CDR3: CASSRTGVNQPQHF. For the CDR3, the DNA is TGTGCCAGCAGCAGGACAGGCGTCAATCAGCCCCAGCATTTT.